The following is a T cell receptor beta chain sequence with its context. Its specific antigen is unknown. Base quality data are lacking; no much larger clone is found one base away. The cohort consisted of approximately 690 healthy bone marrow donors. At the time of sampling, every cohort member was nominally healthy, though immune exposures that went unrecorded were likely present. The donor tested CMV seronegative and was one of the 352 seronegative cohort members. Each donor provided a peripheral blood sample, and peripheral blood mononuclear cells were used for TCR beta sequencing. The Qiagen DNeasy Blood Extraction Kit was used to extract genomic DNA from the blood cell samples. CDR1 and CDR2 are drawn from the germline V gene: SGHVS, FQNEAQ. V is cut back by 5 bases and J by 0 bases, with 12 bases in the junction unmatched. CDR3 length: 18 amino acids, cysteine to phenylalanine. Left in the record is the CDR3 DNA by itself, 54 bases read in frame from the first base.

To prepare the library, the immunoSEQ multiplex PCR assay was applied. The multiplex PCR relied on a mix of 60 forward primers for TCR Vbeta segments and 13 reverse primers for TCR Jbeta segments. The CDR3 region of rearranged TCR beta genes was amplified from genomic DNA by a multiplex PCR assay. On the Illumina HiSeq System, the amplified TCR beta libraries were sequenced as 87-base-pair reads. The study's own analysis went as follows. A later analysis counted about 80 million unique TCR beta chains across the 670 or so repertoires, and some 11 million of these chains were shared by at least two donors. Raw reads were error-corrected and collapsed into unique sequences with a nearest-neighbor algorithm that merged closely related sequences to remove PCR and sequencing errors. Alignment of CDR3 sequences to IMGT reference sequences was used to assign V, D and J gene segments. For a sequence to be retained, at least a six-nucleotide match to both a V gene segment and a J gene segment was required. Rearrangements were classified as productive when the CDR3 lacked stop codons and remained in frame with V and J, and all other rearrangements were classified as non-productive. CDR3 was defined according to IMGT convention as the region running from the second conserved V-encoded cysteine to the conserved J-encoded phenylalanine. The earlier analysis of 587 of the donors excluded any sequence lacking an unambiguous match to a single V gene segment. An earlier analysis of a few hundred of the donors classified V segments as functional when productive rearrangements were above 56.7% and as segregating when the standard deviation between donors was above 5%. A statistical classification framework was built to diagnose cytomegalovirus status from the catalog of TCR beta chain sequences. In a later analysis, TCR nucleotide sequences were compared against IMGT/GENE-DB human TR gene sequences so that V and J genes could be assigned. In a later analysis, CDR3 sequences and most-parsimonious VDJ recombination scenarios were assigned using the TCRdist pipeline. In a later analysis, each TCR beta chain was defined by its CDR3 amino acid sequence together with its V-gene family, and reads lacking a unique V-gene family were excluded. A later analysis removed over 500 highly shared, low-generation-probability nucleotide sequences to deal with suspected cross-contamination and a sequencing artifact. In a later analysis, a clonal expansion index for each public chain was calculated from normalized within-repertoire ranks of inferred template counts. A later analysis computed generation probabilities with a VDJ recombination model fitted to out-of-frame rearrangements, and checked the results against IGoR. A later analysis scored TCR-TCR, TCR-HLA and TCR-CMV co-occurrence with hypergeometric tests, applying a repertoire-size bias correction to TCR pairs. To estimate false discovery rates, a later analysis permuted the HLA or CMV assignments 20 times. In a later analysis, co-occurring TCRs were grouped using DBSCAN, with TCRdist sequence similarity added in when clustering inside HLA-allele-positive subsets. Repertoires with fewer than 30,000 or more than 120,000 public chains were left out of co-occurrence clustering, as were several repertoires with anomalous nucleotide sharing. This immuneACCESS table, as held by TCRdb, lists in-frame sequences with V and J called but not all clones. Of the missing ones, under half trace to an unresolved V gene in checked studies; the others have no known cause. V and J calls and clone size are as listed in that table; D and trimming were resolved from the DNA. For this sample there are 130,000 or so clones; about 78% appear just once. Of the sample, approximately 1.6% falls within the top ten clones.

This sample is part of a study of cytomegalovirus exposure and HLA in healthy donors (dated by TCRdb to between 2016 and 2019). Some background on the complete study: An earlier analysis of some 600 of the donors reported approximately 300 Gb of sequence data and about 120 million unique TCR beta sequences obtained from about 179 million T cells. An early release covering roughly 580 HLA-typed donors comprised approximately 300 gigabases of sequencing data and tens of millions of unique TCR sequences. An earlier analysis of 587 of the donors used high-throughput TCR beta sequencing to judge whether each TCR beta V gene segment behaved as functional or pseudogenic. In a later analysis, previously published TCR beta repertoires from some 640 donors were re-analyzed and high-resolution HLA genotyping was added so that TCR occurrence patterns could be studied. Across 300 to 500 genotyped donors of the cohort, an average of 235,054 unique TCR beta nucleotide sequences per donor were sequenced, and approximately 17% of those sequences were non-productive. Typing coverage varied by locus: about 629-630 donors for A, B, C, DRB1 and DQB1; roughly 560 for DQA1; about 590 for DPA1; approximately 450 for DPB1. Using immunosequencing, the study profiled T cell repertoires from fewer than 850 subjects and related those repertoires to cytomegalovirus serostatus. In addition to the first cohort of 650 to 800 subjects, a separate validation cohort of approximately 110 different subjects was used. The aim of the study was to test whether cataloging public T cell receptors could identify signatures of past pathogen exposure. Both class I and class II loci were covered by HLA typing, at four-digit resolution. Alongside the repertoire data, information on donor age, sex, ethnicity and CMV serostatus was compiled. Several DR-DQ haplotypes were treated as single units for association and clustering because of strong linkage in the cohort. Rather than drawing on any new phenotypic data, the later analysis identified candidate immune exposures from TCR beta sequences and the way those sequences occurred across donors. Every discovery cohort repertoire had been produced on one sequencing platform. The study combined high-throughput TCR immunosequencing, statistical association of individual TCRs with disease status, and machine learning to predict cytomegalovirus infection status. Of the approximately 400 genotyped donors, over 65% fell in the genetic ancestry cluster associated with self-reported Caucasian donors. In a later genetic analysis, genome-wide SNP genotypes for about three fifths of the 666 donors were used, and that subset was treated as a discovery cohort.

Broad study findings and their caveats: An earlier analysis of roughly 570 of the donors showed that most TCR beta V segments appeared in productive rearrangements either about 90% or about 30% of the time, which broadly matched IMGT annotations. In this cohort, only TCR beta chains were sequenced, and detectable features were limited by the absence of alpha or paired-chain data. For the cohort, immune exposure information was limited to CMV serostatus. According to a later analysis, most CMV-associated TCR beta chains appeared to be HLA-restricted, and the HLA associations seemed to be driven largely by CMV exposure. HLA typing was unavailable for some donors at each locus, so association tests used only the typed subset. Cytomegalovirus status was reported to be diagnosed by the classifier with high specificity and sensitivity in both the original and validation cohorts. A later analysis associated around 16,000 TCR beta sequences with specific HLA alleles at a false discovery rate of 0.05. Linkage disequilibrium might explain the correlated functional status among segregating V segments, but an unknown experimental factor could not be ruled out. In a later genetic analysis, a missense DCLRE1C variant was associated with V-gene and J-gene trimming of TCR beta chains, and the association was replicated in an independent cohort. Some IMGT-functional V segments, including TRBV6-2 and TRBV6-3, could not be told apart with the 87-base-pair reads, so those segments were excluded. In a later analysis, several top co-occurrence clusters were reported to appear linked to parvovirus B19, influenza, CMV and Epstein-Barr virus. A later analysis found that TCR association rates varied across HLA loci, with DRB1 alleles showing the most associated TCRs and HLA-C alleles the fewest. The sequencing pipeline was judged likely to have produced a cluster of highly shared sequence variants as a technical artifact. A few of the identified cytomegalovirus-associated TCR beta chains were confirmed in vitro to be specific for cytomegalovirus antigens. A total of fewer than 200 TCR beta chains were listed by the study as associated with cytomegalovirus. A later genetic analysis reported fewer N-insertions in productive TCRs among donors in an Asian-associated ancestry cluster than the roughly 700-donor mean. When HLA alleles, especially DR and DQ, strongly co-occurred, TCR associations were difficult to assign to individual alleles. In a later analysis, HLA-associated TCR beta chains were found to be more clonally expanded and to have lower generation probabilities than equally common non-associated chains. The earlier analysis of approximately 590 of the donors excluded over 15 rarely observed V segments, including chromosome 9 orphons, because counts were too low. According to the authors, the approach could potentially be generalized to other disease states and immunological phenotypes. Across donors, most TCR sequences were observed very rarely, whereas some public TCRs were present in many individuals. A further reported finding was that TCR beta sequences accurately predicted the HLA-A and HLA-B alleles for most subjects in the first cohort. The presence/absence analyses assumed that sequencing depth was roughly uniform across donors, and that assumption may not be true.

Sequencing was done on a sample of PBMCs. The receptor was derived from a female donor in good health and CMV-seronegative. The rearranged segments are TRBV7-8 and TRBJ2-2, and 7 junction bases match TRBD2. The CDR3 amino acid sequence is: CASSRNGGRVANTGELFF. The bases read TGTGCCAGCAGCCGCAACGGCGGGAGAGTCGCGAACACCGGGGAGCTGTTTTTT.